This section outlines one TCR beta chain sequence together with its context. This specimen comes from a study of shared clonotypes between healthy human individuals. Deep level was the assay's run setting. Libraries were prepared by immunoSEQ multiplex PCR; TCRdb keeps only in-frame clonotypes and omits some of them. The profile shows about 2.5 million clones, 85% to 95% of them singletons. Losses at the gene ends were 5 bases for V and 5 bases for J; bases not matched to a gene: 8. This CDR3 has 16 amino acids. The germline CDR1 and CDR2 sequences are MDHEN and SYDVKM. This receptor was obtained from a young man in good health. Some clones in this sample may be carry-over from other donors' samples. The sequencing sample was made of naive CD4+ T cells from PBMCs. The subset: CD45RA+ positively selected. This chain links TRBV28 with TRBJ2-2; 10 positions agree with TRBD1. The CDR3 here is CASSGPRQGATGELFF. The CDR3 DNA reads TGTGCCAGCAGTGGGCCCCGACAGGGGGCGACCGGGGAGCTGTTTTTT.